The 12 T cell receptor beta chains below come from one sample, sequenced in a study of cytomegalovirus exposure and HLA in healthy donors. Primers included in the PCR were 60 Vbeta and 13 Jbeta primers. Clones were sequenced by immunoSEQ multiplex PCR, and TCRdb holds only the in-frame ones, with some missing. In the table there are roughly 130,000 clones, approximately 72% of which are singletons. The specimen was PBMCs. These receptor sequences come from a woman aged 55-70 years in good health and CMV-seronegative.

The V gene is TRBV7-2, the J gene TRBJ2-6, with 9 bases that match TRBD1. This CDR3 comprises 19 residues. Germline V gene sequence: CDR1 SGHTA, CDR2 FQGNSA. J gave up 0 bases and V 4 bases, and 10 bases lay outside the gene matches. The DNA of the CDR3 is TGTGCCAGCAGCTCTGTCCCCGGGACAGGGACCTCTGGGGCCAACGTCCTGACTTTC. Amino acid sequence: CASSSVPGTGTSGANVLTF.

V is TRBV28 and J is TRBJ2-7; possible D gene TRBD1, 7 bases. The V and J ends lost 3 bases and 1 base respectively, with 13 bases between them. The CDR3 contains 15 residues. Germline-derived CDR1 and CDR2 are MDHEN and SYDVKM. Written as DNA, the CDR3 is TGTGCCAGCAGTTTCGTACAGGGGAGGTCCTACGAGCAGTACTTC. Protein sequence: CASSFVQGRSYEQYF.

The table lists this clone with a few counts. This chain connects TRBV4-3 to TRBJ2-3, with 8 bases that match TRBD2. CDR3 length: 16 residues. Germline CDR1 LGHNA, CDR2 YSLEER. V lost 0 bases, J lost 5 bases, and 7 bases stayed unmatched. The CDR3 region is CASSQDPGGDGDTQYF. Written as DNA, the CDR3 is TGCGCCAGCAGCCAAGATCCGGGGGGGGACGGAGATACGCAGTATTTT.

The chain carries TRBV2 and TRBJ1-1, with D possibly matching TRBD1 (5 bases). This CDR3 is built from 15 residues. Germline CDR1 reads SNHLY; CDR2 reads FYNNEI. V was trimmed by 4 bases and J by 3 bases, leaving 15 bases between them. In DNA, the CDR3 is TGTGCCAGCAGTGGGAACTGGACACAGGACACTGAAGCTTTCTTT. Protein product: CASSGNWTQDTEAFF.

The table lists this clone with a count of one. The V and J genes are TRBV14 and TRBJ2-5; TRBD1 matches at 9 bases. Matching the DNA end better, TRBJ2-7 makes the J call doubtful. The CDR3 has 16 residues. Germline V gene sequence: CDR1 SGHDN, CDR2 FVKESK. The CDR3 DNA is TGTGCCAGCAGCCAGGGGACAGGGTCGAGCTCCTACGAGCAGTACTTC. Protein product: CASSQGTGSSSYEQYF.

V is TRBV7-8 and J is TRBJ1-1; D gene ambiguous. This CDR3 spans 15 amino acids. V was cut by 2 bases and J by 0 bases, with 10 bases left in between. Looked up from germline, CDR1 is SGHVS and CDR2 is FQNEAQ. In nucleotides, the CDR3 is TGTGCCAGCAGCTTACCCAGACATATGAACACTGAAGCTTTCTTT. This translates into CASSLPRHMNTEAFF.

Here the CDR3 reads CASSEGWGANTGELFF. DNA of the CDR3: TGTGCCAGCAGTGAAGGATGGGGCGCGAACACCGGGGAGCTGTTTTTT. J is TRBJ2-2 and V is TRBV6-1, with D perhaps matching TRBD1 (5 bases). The CDR3 runs to 16 residues. Trimming removed 1 base at V and 0 bases at J, with 9 bases between. Germline V lookup: CDR1 MNHNS, CDR2 SASEGT.

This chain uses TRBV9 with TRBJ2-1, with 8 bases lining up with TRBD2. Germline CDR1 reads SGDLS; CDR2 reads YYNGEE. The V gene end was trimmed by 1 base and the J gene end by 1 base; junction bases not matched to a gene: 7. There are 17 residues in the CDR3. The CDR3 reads CASSVSPREGSYNEQFF. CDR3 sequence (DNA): TGTGCCAGCAGCGTAAGCCCCCGGGAGGGGTCCTACAATGAGCAGTTCTTC.

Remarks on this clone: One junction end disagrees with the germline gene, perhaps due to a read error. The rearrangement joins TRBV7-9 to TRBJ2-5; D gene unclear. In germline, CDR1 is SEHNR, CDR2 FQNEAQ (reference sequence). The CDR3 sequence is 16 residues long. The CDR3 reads CSSSLRTVNLEETQYF. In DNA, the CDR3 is TGTTCCAGCAGCTTAAGAACAGTGAACTTGGAAGAGACCCAGTACTTC.

The CDR3 loop is CAISPVGGELFF. CDR3 coding DNA: TGTGCCATTTCTCCCGTCGGCGGGGAGCTGTTTTTT. The J gene is TRBJ2-2, the V gene TRBV2; D unclear. This CDR3 spans 12 amino acids. The V gene's germline CDR1 is SNHLY and CDR2 FYNNEI. Trimming took off 10 bases at V and 7 bases at J, with 13 bases between the two ends.

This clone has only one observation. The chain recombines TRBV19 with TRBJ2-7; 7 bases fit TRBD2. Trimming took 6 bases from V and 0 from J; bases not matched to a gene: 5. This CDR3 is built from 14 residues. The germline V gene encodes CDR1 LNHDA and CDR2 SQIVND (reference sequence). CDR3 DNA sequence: TGTGCCAGTAGCATCGCGGGAGACTCCTACGAGCAGTACTTC. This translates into CASSIAGDSYEQYF.

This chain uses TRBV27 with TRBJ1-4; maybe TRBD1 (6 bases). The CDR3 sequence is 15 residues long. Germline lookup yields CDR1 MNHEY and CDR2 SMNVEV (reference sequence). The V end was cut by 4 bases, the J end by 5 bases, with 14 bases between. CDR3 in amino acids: CASSSGTRSNEKLFF. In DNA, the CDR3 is TGTGCCAGCAGTTCGGGGACACGTTCAAATGAAAAACTGTTTTTT. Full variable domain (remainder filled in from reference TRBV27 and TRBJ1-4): EAQVTQNPRYLITVTGKKLTVTCSQNMNHEYMSWYRQDPGLGLRQIYYSMNVEVTDKGDVPEGYKVSRKEKRNFPLILESPSPNQTSLYFCASSSGTRSNEKLFFGSGTQLSVL.